The rows below give T cell receptor beta chains drawn from one sample of a study of radiotherapy plus CTLA-4 blockade in lung cancer. Here immunoSEQ multiplex PCR was the method, and the copy in TCRdb shows in-frame clones only, minus some. The sample lists some 30,000 clones, roughly 70% seen once, with 11% to 15% in the top ten. Material: peripheral blood, obtained from a patient treated with radiotherapy plus ipilimumab. The receptor set was obtained from a human donor with non-small cell lung cancer that progressed on radiotherapy plus ipilimumab. Each CDR3 is given with its conserved first and last residue. The order of the fields is J gene, V gene, clone size, D gene, CDR3 DNA, CDR3 protein. D genes are given only for firm matches. Clone size is not always given. Where it is, it says once, few, many or a class for expanded clones.

TRBJ2-2 TRBV29-1 NA NA TGCAGCGTGGGCCTCGTTAGTGGGGAGCTGTTTTTT CSVGLVSGELFF
TRBJ1-5 TRBV15 once NA TGTGCCACCAGCAGAGTTTGGGACTTGGGGACTCCTGACCAGCATTTT CATSRVWDLGTPDQHF
TRBJ2-5 TRBV5-1 NA TRBD2 TGCGCCAGCGGCCGGCGGGAGAAGGCGGAGACCCAGTACTTC CASGRREKAETQYF
TRBJ2-5 TRBV28 NA NA TGTGCCAGCAGTTTAGAACAGGGATCCGAAGAGACCCAGTACTTC CASSLEQGSEETQYF
TRBJ2-1 TRBV6-5 NA TRBD2 TGTGCCAGCAGTTACTCCGGGACTAGCGGGAATGAGCAGTTCTTC CASSYSGTSGNEQFF
TRBJ1-5 TRBV2 NA NA TGTGCCAGCAAAAAACAGAGAGATAGCAATCAGCCCCAGCATTTT CASKKQRDSNQPQHF
TRBJ2-3 TRBV28 NA NA TGTGCCAGCAGTCCAAAGGGGTGGCAGGGTAGGTCGGATACGCAGTATTTT CASSPKGWQGRSDTQYF
TRBJ2-2 TRBV14 few NA TGTGCCAGCAGCCAAGGGGGGGTCCGGGAGCTGTTTTTT CASSQGGVRELFF
TRBJ2-4 TRBV7-9 NA TRBD1 TGTGCCAGCAGCTTAGCCTGGACAGGGGGGGACATTCAGTACTTC CASSLAWTGGDIQYF
TRBJ2-5 TRBV11-2 few TRBD2 TGTGCCAGCAGCCTCTGGACTAGCGGCCGCCAAGAGACCCAGTACTTC CASSLWTSGRQETQYF
TRBJ2-1 TRBV5-1 NA NA TGCGCCAGCAGCGGGGGGGACAGTTACAATGAGCAGTTCTTC CASSGGDSYNEQFF
TRBJ2-2 TRBV7-2 NA NA TGTGCCAGCAGCTTAGCTGCGGGATCGGTAGCCGGGGAGCTGTTTTTT CASSLAAGSVAGELFF
TRBJ2-5 TRBV5-1 NA TRBD2 TGCGCCAGCAGCGATCCTAGCGGGGGGCCCGGAACGGAGACCCAGTACTTC CASSDPSGGPGTETQYF
TRBJ2-7 TRBV28 NA NA TGTGCCAGCGGCTGGGACCGCTACGAGCAGTACTTC CASGWDRYEQYF
TRBJ2-5 TRBV9 NA NA TGTGCCAGCAGCGTAGCTCTAGAATGGGAGACCCAGTACTTC CASSVALEWETQYF
TRBJ2-1 TRBV6-6 NA NA TGTGCCAGCAGTTACTGGGGGGGGCGGACCTACAATGAGCAGTTCTTC CASSYWGGRTYNEQFF
TRBJ2-1 TRBV9 NA TRBD2 TGTGCCAGCAGCGTTAGCGGGAGTGGCTACAATGAGCAGTTCTTC CASSVSGSGYNEQFF